The clone carrying this TCR beta chain was counted only a few times. This record comes from a study of prognosis after radiotherapy for stage I lung cancer. By two-round multiplex PCR, the TCR beta CDR3 was amplified from genomic DNA. Initially, in first-round PCR, primers specific to each TRBV and TRBJ gene were used. Via MiXCR, TCRdb re-called the multiplex PCR reads, giving one row per CDR3 protein. The data show around 26,000 distinct CDR3 sequences, with 46% seen just once and more than 13% held by the top ten. This CDR3 spans 15 amino acids. V shed 3 bases, J shed 4 bases, and the junction held 7 bases outside the gene matches. The germline gives CDR1 SGHRS, CDR2 YFSETQ.

The specimen comprised PBMCs, sampled before or after stereotactic body radiation therapy (not recorded which). The receptor's source is a donor aged 50 or older with non-small cell lung cancer. The chain joins TRBV5-1 to TRBJ2-5; TRBD1 matches at 9 bases. The CDR3 spells CASSSGGTGIETQYF. CDR3 bases: TGCGCCAGCAGCTCGGGTGGGACAGGGATAGAGACCCAGTACTTC. Full variable domain (outside the CDR3, taken from reference TRBV5-1 and TRBJ2-5): KAGVTQTPRYLIKTRGQQVTLSCSPISGHRSVSWYQQTPGQGLQFLFEYFSETQRNKGNFPGRFSGRQFSNSRSEMNVSTLELGDSALYLCASSSGGTGIETQYFGPGTRLLVL.